The entry that follows covers one TCR beta chain sequence. Different DNA sequences within this sample yield the same CDR3. Donors comprised healthy HIV-negative adults lacking recent acute infections or vaccinations. Germline V gene sequence: CDR1 SGHRS, CDR2 YFSETQ. V shed 3 bases, J shed 5 bases, and the junction held 2 bases outside the gene matches. The CDR3 has 14 residues. The data were obtained in a study of shared clonotypes between healthy human individuals. Replicate sorted-subset PCRs were loaded with roughly 190 ng DNA, 30,000 to 35,000 T cell genomes. The repertoire was sequenced with immunoSEQ multiplex PCR; TCRdb's copy has only in-frame clones and lacks some. The sample yields about 380,000 clones, around 96% seen once.

The source of this sequence is a man aged 25-45 years in good health. This chain connects TRBV5-1 to TRBJ2-5; TRBD2 matches at 12 bases. Material: memory CD8+ T cells sorted from blood. As to subset: CD45RO+ cells pooled with CCR7-negative TemRA cells. The CDR3 DNA sequence: TGCGCCAGCAGCTCAGGACTAGCGGGGGAGACCCAGTACTTC. It codes for CASSSGLAGETQYF.